Below are 21 T cell receptor beta chains sequenced from a single sample in a study of T cells in Graves' hyperthyroidism and ophthalmopathy. Amplified TCR beta CDR3 regions derived from RNA transcripts. Primed by the HTBI set, a first-round RT-PCR was run on the TCR CDR3. TCRdb independently ran MiXCR on the multiplex PCR reads; one entry per CDR3 protein. The repertoire holds approximately 400,000 distinct CDR3 sequences, with approximately 15% as singletons. The sample comprised blood. These receptor sequences come from an older woman with Graves' hyperthyroidism.

This clonotype was seen ten or more times. This sequence joins TRBV12-3 or TRBV12-4 and TRBJ1-1; D call uncertain. The CDR3 spans 13 residues. Trimming took 5 bases from V and 1 from J, leaving 8 bases between them. CDR3 residues: CASSPTWNTEAFF. CDR3 sequence (DNA): TGTGCCAGCAGTCCGACGTGGAACACTGAAGCTTTCTTT.

The chain uses TRBV12-5 and TRBJ1-6; D possibly corresponds to TRBD1 (5 bases). Germline V gives CDR1 LGHNT, CDR2 FRNRAP. V was trimmed by 5 bases and J by 7 bases, leaving 15 bases between them. The CDR3 has 15 amino acids. This CDR3 reads CASGQGDGGNSPLHF. The CDR3 DNA is TGTGCTAGTGGTCAAGGGGATGGGGGGAATTCACCCCTCCACTTT. Using reference TRBV12-5 and TRBJ1-6 for the parts outside the CDR3, the full variable domain is DARVTQTPRHKVTEMGQEVTMRCQPILGHNTVFWYRQTMMQGLELLAYFRNRAPLDDSGMPKDRFSAEMPDATLATLKIQPSEPRDSAVYFCASGQGDGGNSPLHFGNGTRLTVT.

This clonotype showed up many times. CDR3 region: CASSLDTQYF. CDR3 in DNA: TGTGCCAGCTCCTTAGATACGCAGTATTTT. The chain links TRBV18 to TRBJ2-3; D call uncertain. The CDR3 sequence is 10 residues long. Deletions cut 6 bases from V and 5 bases from J, with 3 bases between. In germline, CDR1 is KGHSH, CDR2 LQKENI.

This clonotype has at least ten counts. The chain couples TRBV11-2 to TRBJ2-1; D possibly corresponds to TRBD1 (6 bases). CDR1 is SGHAT, CDR2 FQNNGV, per germline. V was clipped by 1 base and J by 8 bases, with 12 bases between them. This CDR3 is 14 amino acids long. CDR3 loop: CASSLVRTVDEQFF. CDR3 bases: TGTGCCAGCAGCTTAGTTAGGACAGTCGATGAGCAGTTCTTC. The entire variable domain, with the rest obtained from reference TRBV11-2 and TRBJ2-1, is as follows: EAGVAQSPRYKIIEKRQSVAFWCNPISGHATLYWYQQILGQGPKLLIQFQNNGVVDDSQLPKDRFSAERLKGVDSTLKIQPAKLEDSAVYLCASSLVRTVDEQFFGPGTRLTVL.

Details on this clonotype: A much larger clone differs by one base, so this may be a read error. Because it lacks the conserved phenylalanine or tryptophan at the end, this CDR3 is likely a read error. The chain employs TRBV5-1 and TRBJ2-7, with 9 bases aligning to TRBD2. This CDR3 spans 15 amino acids. After removal of 4 bases from V and 5 bases from J, the junction contained 10 bases not matched to a gene. CDR1 and CDR2 (germline): SGHRS, YFSETQ. CDR3 loop: CASSPSGAAANEQYL. CDR3 DNA: TGCGCCAGCAGCCCTAGCGGGGCGGCGGCCAACGAGCAGTACCTC.

There are many counts of this clonotype. The rearrangement links TRBV7-9 to TRBJ2-5; weak D call: TRBD2 (5 bases). The CDR3 is 15 amino acids. The V and J ends lost 5 bases and 2 bases respectively, with 15 bases between them. Germline-derived CDR1 and CDR2 are SEHNR and FQNEAQ (reference sequence). The CDR3 loop reads CASSRGFGVQETQYF. CDR3 nucleotide sequence: TGTGCCAGCAGCCGGGGATTTGGGGTACAAGAGACCCAGTACTTC.

This clonotype was detected only a few times. Just one base apart from a much larger clone, this may be a read error. The rearrangement uses TRBV24-1 and TRBJ1-5; unclear D gene. Germline V gene sequence: CDR1 KGHDR, CDR2 SFDVKD. The CDR3 has 14 residues. CDR3 residues: CATSGEHSDQPQHF. In nucleotides, the CDR3 is TGTGCCACCAGTGGGGAACATAGCGATCAGCCCCAGCATTTT.

This clonotype was detected only a few times. The CDR3 protein is CATSGERDSKLAGGRADTQYF. CDR3 coding DNA: TGTGCCACCAGTGGCGAGAGGGACAGTAAACTAGCGGGAGGCCGAGCAGATACGCAGTATTTT. The rearrangement uses TRBV24-1 and TRBJ2-3, with 12 bases that match TRBD2. This CDR3 has 21 amino acids. Germline CDR1 is KGHDR and CDR2 is SFDVKD. V gave up 5 bases and J gave up 4 bases; unmatched junction bases: 21.

This clonotype was detected ten times or more. The chain couples TRBV3-1 to TRBJ2-7; no firm D call. The CDR3 sequence is 12 residues long. Germline V lookup: CDR1 LGHDT, CDR2 YNNKEL (reference sequence). V was cut by 6 bases and J by 3 bases, with 9 bases left in between. CDR3 residues: CASRNSVYEQYF. The CDR3 nucleotides read TGTGCCAGCAGAAATTCGGTCTACGAGCAGTACTTC.

The table lists this clonotype with many counts. The rearrangement links TRBV18 to TRBJ1-1; D not certain. V was cut by 2 bases and J by 5 bases, with 12 bases left in between. Looked up from germline, CDR1 is KGHSH and CDR2 is LQKENI. CDR3 length: 14 residues. The DNA for the CDR3 is TGTGCCAGCTCACCAGGTGCAGGAAAAACTGAAGCTTTCTTT. Protein sequence: CASSPGAGKTEAFF. The variable domain in full, completed from reference TRBV18 and TRBJ1-1, reads NAGVMQNPRHLVRRRGQEARLRCSPMKGHSHVYWYRQLPEEGLKFMVYLQKENIIDESGMPKERFSAEFPKEGPSILRIQQVVRGDSAAYFCASSPGAGKTEAFFGQGTRLTVV.

The J gene is TRBJ1-2, the V gene TRBV4-1, with D unclear. The germline V and J ends were trimmed by 5 bases and 1 base, with 11 bases remaining between them. This CDR3 comprises 14 residues. From germline, CDR1 is MGHRA and CDR2 YSYEKL. CDR3 in amino acids: CASSSASYNYGYTF. In DNA, the CDR3 is TGCGCCAGCAGCTCAGCGAGTTATAACTATGGCTACACCTTC.

This clonotype was counted ten times or more. V and J are TRBV2 and TRBJ2-5; 10 nucleotides match TRBD2. There are 16 residues in the CDR3. V lost 5 bases and J lost 2; bases outside the gene matches: 8. Germline V gene data show CDR1 as SNHLY and CDR2 as FYNNEI. The CDR3 sequence: CASSNPSGRGQETQYF. CDR3 DNA sequence: TGTGCCAGCAGTAACCCTAGCGGGAGAGGACAAGAGACCCAGTACTTC.

This clonotype came up many times. The chain recombines TRBV30 with TRBJ2-3; D may correspond to TRBD1 or TRBD2 (6 bases each). The CDR3 covers 11 residues. Germline-derived CDR1 and CDR2 are GTSNPN and SVGIG (reference sequence). The V and J ends lost 5 bases and 7 bases respectively, with 10 bases between them. The CDR3 loop is CAWRGGNTQYF. As DNA, the CDR3 is TGTGCCTGGCGAGGGGGGAATACGCAGTATTTT.

This clonotype was observed at least ten times. The rearrangement uses TRBV7-2 and TRBJ2-7; the match to TRBD1 covers 10 bases. The germline CDR1 and CDR2 sequences are SGHTA and FQGNSA. The junction had 5 bases not matched to a gene; V was cut back by 5 bases and J by 4 bases. CDR3 length: 14 residues. CDR3 nucleotides: TGTGCCAGCAGCATAGACAGGGGGCGGTACGAGCAGTACTTC. Translating it yields CASSIDRGRYEQYF. Using reference TRBV7-2 and TRBJ2-7 for the parts outside the CDR3, the full variable domain is GAGVSQSPSNKVTEKGKDVELRCDPISGHTALYWYRQSLGQGLEFLIYFQGNSAPDKSGLPSDRFSAERTGGSVSTLTIQRTQQEDSAVYLCASSIDRGRYEQYFGPGTRLTVT.

There are many counts of this clonotype. V is TRBV12-3 or TRBV12-4 and J is TRBJ1-1; 9 bases agree with TRBD1. The CDR3 runs 14 residues. The ends lost 4 bases at V and 1 base at J; junction bases unmatched: 1. As DNA, the CDR3 is TGTGCCAGCAGTTGGGGACAGGGGAACACTGAAGCTTTCTTT. This gives the protein CASSWGQGNTEAFF.

V usage is TRBV10-3 and J usage is TRBJ1-6; D ambiguous. V dropped 5 bases and J dropped 10 bases, with 15 bases sitting between them. This CDR3 has 14 residues. Germline lookup yields CDR1 ENHRY and CDR2 SYGVKD. In DNA form, the CDR3 reads TGTGCCATCAGTCCGTCCGGTTTAGGGTCACCCCTCCACTTT. Encoded protein: CAISPSGLGSPLHF.

This clonotype has ten or more counts. The chain employs TRBV2 and TRBJ2-1; tentatively, D is TRBD2 (6 bases). CDR1 is SNHLY and CDR2 is FYNNEI in the germline V gene. Trimming stripped 3 bases from V and 8 bases from J, with 8 bases between. The CDR3 runs 12 residues. CDR3 nucleotide sequence: TGTGCCAGCAGTGATACGGGAGATGAGCAGTTCTTC. This encodes CASSDTGDEQFF.

The sample holds many counts of this clonotype. The V call is TRBV12-5, the J call TRBJ1-2, with a weak D call TRBD1 (6 bases). The V gene's germline CDR1 is LGHNT and CDR2 FRNRAP. This CDR3 comprises 15 residues. V was trimmed by 2 bases and J by 10 bases, leaving 20 bases between them. The CDR3 loop is CASGLTPEQGRNYTF. CDR3 DNA sequence: TGTGCTAGTGGTTTGACCCCTGAACAGGGTAGAAACTACACCTTC.

In its sample, this clonotype was seen once. The V and J genes are TRBV11-2 and TRBJ2-7; D remains unclear. The CDR3 is 14 amino acids. The germline V and J ends were trimmed by 0 bases and 7 bases, with 13 bases remaining between them. The germline V gene has CDR1 SGHAT and CDR2 FQNNGV. Written as DNA, the CDR3 is TGTGCCAGCAGCTTAGATAGGTCCCTCGGGGAGCAGTACTTC. Encoded protein: CASSLDRSLGEQYF.

This clonotype was counted many times. The V gene is TRBV7-2, the J gene TRBJ2-7; D might be TRBD1 (5 bases). CDR1 is SGHTA and CDR2 is FQGNSA in the germline V gene. Trimming took 5 bases from V and 0 from J, leaving 11 bases between them. The CDR3 is made up of 14 amino acids. CDR3 amino acids: CASSPQTASYEQYF. The CDR3 DNA is TGTGCCAGCAGCCCACAGACAGCCTCCTACGAGCAGTACTTC.

The chain recombines TRBV13 with TRBJ2-1; the D gene is possibly TRBD1 (7 bases). This CDR3 is built from 18 residues. Trimming took off 1 base at V and 2 bases at J, with 18 bases between the two ends. Germline lookup yields CDR1 PRHDT and CDR2 FYEKMQ (reference sequence). CDR3 DNA sequence: TGTGCCAGCAGCTTAGAGGGGGGCGGCCAGGGGGCCTACAATGAGCAGTTCTTC. Its protein product is CASSLEGGGQGAYNEQFF.